This TCR beta chain comes out of a study of response to subunit inactivated influenza vaccine. Whole-study results and caveats: It was suggested by the authors that few new T cells are recruited by each seasonal influenza vaccination.

This clonotype was seen a handful of times. Its specificity is not known. One entry per CDR3 protein results from TCRdb running MiXCR on the RT-PCR reads. The table has 430,000 or so distinct CDR3 sequences, roughly 11% seen once; the top ten hold approximately 12%. The junction had 10 bases not matched to a gene; V was cut back by 2 bases and J by 6 bases. The CDR3 length is 16 residues. Germline CDR1 is SGHVS and CDR2 is FQNEAQ. This receptor was obtained from a middle-aged man who received an inactivated influenza vaccine. The chain uses TRBV7-8 and TRBJ2-7, with 10 bases matching TRBD2. This specimen consisted of PBMCs from blood, obtained 40 to 50 days after vaccination. The CDR3 loop is CASSLKGAGGPVEQYF. The DNA of the CDR3 is TGTGCCAGCAGCTTAAAAGGAGCGGGAGGGCCGGTCGAGCAGTACTTC.